A single sample gave rise to the 2 T cell receptor beta chains below, sequenced in a study of beta chain features in type 1 diabetes. Study results and limitations: Shorter TCRB CDR3s, moderately but significantly so, marked every one of the four CD4+ subsets in Type 1 diabetes patients.

Antigens of these TCRs are unknown. The investigators reverse transcribed all of the isolated RNA, so they sequenced expressed TCRB transcripts. Measured with immunoSEQ multiplex PCR; TCRdb has only the in-frame clones, and not every one. The sample holds about 660,000 clones; 11% to 15% are singletons and the top ten take 0.035% to 0.04%. The sequenced sample was naive CD4+ T cells from blood. These receptors all come from a man aged 18-30 years with type 1 diabetes.

The chain links TRBV5-1 to TRBJ1-1; D is ambiguous. V was cut by 0 bases and J by 8 bases, with 11 bases left in between. The CDR3 has 13 amino acids. Germline-derived CDR1 and CDR2 are SGHRS and YFSETQ. CDR3 in DNA: TGCGCCAGCAGCTTGGAACGGGTCGCCGAAGCTTTCTTT. Amino acid sequence: CASSLERVAEAFF.

This chain connects TRBV2 to TRBJ2-7; no clear D. Germline V gene lookup returns CDR1 SNHLY and CDR2 FYNNEI. Trimming removed 4 bases at V and 5 bases at J, with 12 bases between. The CDR3 is 13 amino acids. The CDR3: CASSGDSRNEQYF. The CDR3 DNA follows: TGTGCCAGCAGTGGGGATTCCAGGAACGAGCAGTACTTC.